The 16 T cell receptor beta chains given below trace back to one sample, sequenced in a study of blood T cell repertoires in COVID-19. Clones were sequenced by immunoSEQ multiplex PCR, and TCRdb holds only the in-frame ones, with some missing. The sample holds a few hundred thousand clones, around 85% seen once. The sample taken for sequencing was PBMCs or T cells enriched from blood (not recorded which). Receptor source: a woman between 40 and 55 years old with acute COVID-19.

This chain joins TRBV6-5 and TRBJ1-1; 8 nucleotides agree with TRBD1. CDR1 and CDR2 from the germline V gene are MNHEY and SVGAGI. The CDR3 has 13 residues. The junction had 12 bases not matched to a gene; V was cut back by 10 bases and J by 8 bases. The CDR3 spells CATTFDRGGEAFF. DNA of the CDR3: TGTGCCACTACCTTTGACAGGGGTGGAGAAGCTTTCTTT.

This chain links TRBV28 with TRBJ2-1; 9 bases are shared with TRBD2. J gave up 8 bases and V 5 bases, and 4 bases lay outside the gene matches. The CDR3 has 13 amino acids. The germline CDR1 and CDR2 sequences are MDHEN and SYDVKM. The CDR3 protein is CASSQREVHEQFF. CDR3 coding DNA: TGTGCCAGCAGTCAGCGGGAGGTTCATGAGCAGTTCTTC.

The V call is TRBV23-1, the J call TRBJ2-1; 9 bases match TRBD1. TRBV23-1 is given ORF status, its function remaining uncertain. The CDR3 length is 16 residues. Trimming at V came to 0 bases and at J to 4 bases, leaving 4 bases not matched to a gene. CDR3 residues: CASSQSRGQGYNEQFF. As DNA, the CDR3 is TGCGCCAGCAGTCAATCCCGGGGACAGGGATACAATGAGCAGTTCTTC.

As concerns this clone: The same CDR3 is also encoded by other DNA sequences in this sample. This chain uses TRBV7-8 with TRBJ1-5; 10 bases map to TRBD1. Losses at the gene ends were 5 bases for V and 3 bases for J; bases not matched to a gene: 4. The CDR3 sequence is 15 residues long. Germline-derived CDR1 and CDR2 are SGHVS and FQNEAQ. The CDR3 loop is CASSLGTGDNQPQHF. CDR3 in DNA: TGTGCCAGCAGCCTCGGGACAGGGGACAATCAGCCCCAGCATTTT.

The rearrangement uses TRBV5-5 and TRBJ2-7; 11 bases fit TRBD2. This CDR3 is 16 amino acids long. V shed 4 bases, J shed 2 bases, and the junction held 8 bases outside the gene matches. The germline gives CDR1 SGHKS, CDR2 YYEKEE (reference sequence). In DNA, the CDR3 is TGTGCCAGCAGCCTGGCCGGACTAGCGGGCACCTACGAGCAGTACTTC. Protein sequence: CASSLAGLAGTYEQYF.

With respect to this clone: This sample also contains other DNA sequences that code for the same CDR3. V and J are TRBV11-2 and TRBJ2-7; 9 positions match TRBD1. CDR1 is SGHAT and CDR2 is FQNNGV in the germline V gene. J was trimmed by 2 bases and V by 1 base; bases with no gene match: 0. The CDR3 consists of 14 residues. CDR3 amino acids: CASSLGQGAYEQYF. The CDR3 DNA is TGTGCCAGCAGCTTAGGACAGGGGGCCTACGAGCAGTACTTC. Based on the CDR3 plus reference TRBV11-2 and TRBJ2-7, the full variable domain is EAGVAQSPRYKIIEKRQSVAFWCNPISGHATLYWYQQILGQGPKLLIQFQNNGVVDDSQLPKDRFSAERLKGVDSTLKIQPAKLEDSAVYLCASSLGQGAYEQYFGPGTRLTVT.

The chain is built from TRBV3-1 (or the pseudogene TRBV3-2) and TRBJ2-3, with 8 positions matching TRBD2. Germline V CDR1 and CDR2: LGHDT, YNNKEL (reference sequence). The CDR3 contains 16 residues. Losses at the gene ends were 4 bases for V and 8 bases for J; bases not matched to a gene: 14. The CDR3 sequence: CASSPRSGAKSGTQYF. As DNA, the CDR3 is TGTGCCAGCAGCCCCCGTAGCGGGGCTAAATCCGGTACGCAGTATTTT.

The chain uses TRBV2 and TRBJ1-5; D unclear. Germline-derived CDR1 and CDR2 are SNHLY and FYNNEI. The CDR3 extends over 16 amino acids. The germline V and J ends were trimmed by 2 bases and 2 bases, with 13 bases remaining between them. The CDR3 bases are TGTGCCAGCAGTGAATACGGGGAAGAGGGCAATCAGCCCCAGCATTTT. Protein product: CASSEYGEEGNQPQHF.

This sequence joins TRBV7-2 and TRBJ2-5; perhaps TRBD2 as D (5 bases). The CDR3 runs to 14 residues. In germline, CDR1 is SGHTA, CDR2 FQGNSA. Trimming stripped 2 bases from V and 4 bases from J, with 11 bases between. The CDR3 DNA follows: TGTGCCAGCAGCTTATACGGGGAAGGAGAGACCCAGTACTTC. This codes for CASSLYGEGETQYF. The entire variable domain, with the rest obtained from reference TRBV7-2 and TRBJ2-5, is as follows: GAGVSQSPSNKVTEKGKDVELRCDPISGHTALYWYRQSLGQGLEFLIYFQGNSAPDKSGLPSDRFSAERTGGSVSTLTIQRTQQEDSAVYLCASSLYGEGETQYFGPGTRLLVL.

J is TRBJ2-7 and V is TRBV27; D ambiguous. The CDR3 contains 14 residues. The V gene's germline CDR1 is MNHEY and CDR2 SMNVEV (reference sequence). The V end was cut by 3 bases, the J end by 3 bases, with 12 bases between. CDR3 residues: CASSLSATDYEQYF. DNA for the CDR3: TGTGCCAGCAGTTTGTCCGCAACTGACTACGAGCAGTACTTC.

The rearrangement links TRBV3-1 (or the pseudogene TRBV3-2) to TRBJ1-2, with TRBD1 as a possible D gene (5 bases). The CDR3 has 15 amino acids. V was pared by 0 bases and J by 1 base, with 9 bases between. CDR1 and CDR2 from the germline V gene are LGHDT and YNNKEL (reference sequence). CDR3 sequence (DNA): TGTGCCAGCAGCCAAGATACTCAGGGTAACTATGGCTACACCTTC. Its translation: CASSQDTQGNYGYTF.

The chain has TRBV6-2 or TRBV6-3 and TRBJ2-7; 7 nucleotides agree with TRBD1. CDR1 is MNHEY, CDR2 SVGEGT, per germline. V trimming: 6 bases; J trimming: 3 bases; junction bases outside the gene matches: 8. This CDR3 is 14 amino acids long. DNA of the CDR3: TGTGCCAGCAGCTTCAGGGGGAATCTCTACGAGCAGTACTTC. Protein sequence: CASSFRGNLYEQYF.

V and J are TRBV11-2 and TRBJ2-2; 8 bases map to TRBD1. The junction had 7 bases not matched to a gene; V was cut back by 5 bases and J by 2 bases. The CDR3 consists of 16 residues. CDR1 SGHAT and CDR2 FQNNGV come from the germline V gene. The CDR3 DNA reads TGTGCCAGCAGCAAGGACAGGGACCTTAACACCGGGGAGCTGTTTTTT. Its translation is CASSKDRDLNTGELFF.

This clone was seen once. The chain combines TRBV28 with TRBJ2-5; D perhaps matches TRBD1 (6 bases). CDR3 length: 12 amino acids. Per germline, CDR1 MDHEN and CDR2 SYDVKM. V lost 6 bases and J lost 2, with 7 bases in between. CDR3 bases: TGTGCCAGCAGACAGGGACAAGAGACCCAGTACTTC. Its translation: CASRQGQETQYF.

The rearrangement uses TRBV9 and TRBJ1-1; TRBD1 matches 7 bases. Germline values: CDR1 SGDLS, CDR2 YYNGEE. The trim removed 4 bases at V and 2 bases at J, leaving 8 bases unmatched. This CDR3 region has 15 residues. CDR3 nucleotides: TGTGCCAGCAGCCCTAGACAGGGCGACAACACTGAAGCTTTCTTT. Amino acid sequence: CASSPRQGDNTEAFF.

This chain links TRBV27 with TRBJ2-1; D is possibly TRBD2 (5 bases). Deletions cut 3 bases from V and 4 bases from J, with 13 bases between. Germline CDR1 and CDR2: MNHEY and SMNVEV (reference sequence). The CDR3 is 15 amino acids. CDR3 nucleotides: TGTGCCAGCAGTTTGTACGGCCCGGGGTACAATGAGCAGTTCTTC. Translation: CASSLYGPGYNEQFF.